The rows below give T cell receptor beta chains drawn from one sample of a study of identical twins. MiXCR, applied by TCRdb to the 5' RACE reads, yields one record per CDR3 protein. The data contain 500,000 to 650,000 distinct CDR3 sequences, 20% to 25% of them singletons. These same data were also listed under a study on yellow fever vaccine responses in identical twins.

The specimen was CD4+ T cells sorted from blood. Receptors were obtained from a woman younger than 35 in good health. Each CDR3 is given with its conserved first and last residue. The order of the fields is J gene, V gene, CDR3 length, clone size, D gene, CDR3 DNA, CDR3 protein. D genes are given only for firm matches. Expanded clones get a size class; other rows say once, few or many, or leave the size out.

j_call: TRBJ2-1
v_call: TRBV6-2/TRBV6-3
cdr3_length: 17
clone_size: few
d_call: TRBD2
cdr3_nt: TGTGCCAGCAGTTACTTGGCTAGCGGGCTCCTACCCAATGAGCAGTTCTTC
cdr3_aa: CASSYLASGLLPNEQFF

j_call: TRBJ2-2
v_call: TRBV24-1
cdr3_length: 16
clone_size: few
d_call: NA
cdr3_nt: TGTGCCACCAGTGGGACCGGCCCGGTAACGGCCGGGGAGCTGTTTTTT
cdr3_aa: CATSGTGPVTAGELFF

j_call: TRBJ2-1
v_call: TRBV28
cdr3_length: 14
clone_size: NA
d_call: NA
cdr3_nt: TGTGCCAGCAGTTTATATGGTAGCTTAAATGAGCAGTTCTTC
cdr3_aa: CASSLYGSLNEQFF

j_call: TRBJ2-1
v_call: TRBV4-1
cdr3_length: 21
clone_size: few
d_call: TRBD2
cdr3_nt: TGCGCCAGCAGCCAAGATCCAGTAAGACTAGCGGGGGGCCGTTCCTACAATGAGCAGTTCTTC
cdr3_aa: CASSQDPVRLAGGRSYNEQFF

j_call: TRBJ1-3
v_call: TRBV24-1
cdr3_length: 14
clone_size: few
d_call: NA
cdr3_nt: TGTGCCACCAGTGACAGTAACTCTGGAAACACCATATATTTT
cdr3_aa: CATSDSNSGNTIYF

j_call: TRBJ2-2
v_call: TRBV4-1
cdr3_length: 15
clone_size: NA
d_call: NA
cdr3_nt: TGCGCCAGCAGCCAAGATTTCGTGAACACCGGGGAGCTGTTTTTT
cdr3_aa: CASSQDFVNTGELFF

j_call: TRBJ1-4
v_call: TRBV2
cdr3_length: 15
clone_size: NA
d_call: NA
cdr3_nt: TGTGCCAGCAGTGAAGAAGCGGCCCATAATGAAAAACTGTTTTTT
cdr3_aa: CASSEEAAHNEKLFF

j_call: TRBJ2-5
v_call: TRBV10-1
cdr3_length: 15
clone_size: NA
d_call: NA
cdr3_nt: TGCGCCAGCAGTGAGTTCGGGGCAGGGCAAGAGACCCAGTACTTC
cdr3_aa: CASSEFGAGQETQYF

j_call: TRBJ2-3
v_call: TRBV5-8
cdr3_length: 17
clone_size: few
d_call: NA
cdr3_nt: TGTGCCAGCAGCCGTTCAGGGATAACGGGAGGCACAGATACGCAGTATTTT
cdr3_aa: CASSRSGITGGTDTQYF

j_call: TRBJ1-2
v_call: TRBV18
cdr3_length: 14
clone_size: NA
d_call: NA
cdr3_nt: TGTGCCAGCTCACGACGAGAGGGGGACTATGGCTACACCTTC
cdr3_aa: CASSRREGDYGYTF

j_call: TRBJ2-2
v_call: TRBV7-9
cdr3_length: 13
clone_size: few
d_call: NA
cdr3_nt: TGTGCCAGCACCCTTTTAGCGGCCGGGGAGCTGTTTTTT
cdr3_aa: CASTLLAAGELFF

j_call: TRBJ2-3
v_call: TRBV6-4
cdr3_length: 15
clone_size: NA
d_call: NA
cdr3_nt: TGTGCCAGCAGTGACCAAGATAGCGCGTCAGATACGCAGTATTTT
cdr3_aa: CASSDQDSASDTQYF

j_call: TRBJ2-2
v_call: TRBV19
cdr3_length: 12
clone_size: once
d_call: NA
cdr3_nt: TGTGCCATCAGATGGGGGAACGGGGAGCTGTTTTTT
cdr3_aa: CAIRWGNGELFF

j_call: TRBJ1-1
v_call: TRBV29-1
cdr3_length: 12
clone_size: NA
d_call: NA
cdr3_nt: TGCAGCGTTGAGGGGTTGAACACTGAAGCTTTCTTT
cdr3_aa: CSVEGLNTEAFF

j_call: TRBJ2-1
v_call: TRBV12-3/TRBV12-4
cdr3_length: 14
clone_size: NA
d_call: NA
cdr3_nt: TGTGCCAGCAGTTTAGCGGAGGGGAAGAATGAGCAGTTCTTC
cdr3_aa: CASSLAEGKNEQFF

j_call: TRBJ2-2
v_call: TRBV7-9
cdr3_length: 17
clone_size: few
d_call: TRBD2
cdr3_nt: TGTGCCAGCAGCTTACGAGCGGGGGGGCCGGGCACCGGGGAGCTGTTTTTT
cdr3_aa: CASSLRAGGPGTGELFF

j_call: TRBJ1-5
v_call: TRBV7-9
cdr3_length: 13
clone_size: few
d_call: NA
cdr3_nt: TGTGCCAGCAGCTTATTGGATGGCCAGCCCCAGCATTTT
cdr3_aa: CASSLLDGQPQHF

j_call: TRBJ2-1
v_call: TRBV11-2
cdr3_length: 15
clone_size: few
d_call: TRBD2
cdr3_nt: TGTGCCAGCAGCCTAGTAGCGGGGGGTTTCAATGAGCAGTTCTTC
cdr3_aa: CASSLVAGGFNEQFF

j_call: TRBJ2-1
v_call: TRBV11-2
cdr3_length: 16
clone_size: NA
d_call: NA
cdr3_nt: TGTGCCAGCAGCTTAGGGCCGAGGGGGTGGTACAATGAGCAGTTCTTC
cdr3_aa: CASSLGPRGWYNEQFF

j_call: TRBJ2-1
v_call: TRBV4-2
cdr3_length: 19
clone_size: few
d_call: TRBD2
cdr3_nt: TGTGCCAGCAGCCAAGGAGTGGCTAGCGGGGGGCTGAGGTACAATGAGCAGTTCTTC
cdr3_aa: CASSQGVASGGLRYNEQFF

j_call: TRBJ2-7
v_call: TRBV12-3/TRBV12-4
cdr3_length: 14
clone_size: few
d_call: NA
cdr3_nt: TGTGCCAGCACCCGCGCCGGGGCCACCCACGAGCAGTACTTC
cdr3_aa: CASTRAGATHEQYF

j_call: TRBJ1-6
v_call: TRBV3-1
cdr3_length: 15
clone_size: NA
d_call: NA
cdr3_nt: TGTGCCAGCAGCCGCGGACGGTCCTATAATTCACCCCTCCACTTT
cdr3_aa: CASSRGRSYNSPLHF

j_call: TRBJ1-1
v_call: TRBV28
cdr3_length: 14
clone_size: NA
d_call: NA
cdr3_nt: TGTGCCAGCAGTTTAACACAGGGTCACACTGAAGCTTTCTTT
cdr3_aa: CASSLTQGHTEAFF

j_call: TRBJ2-1
v_call: TRBV9
cdr3_length: 16
clone_size: NA
d_call: TRBD2
cdr3_nt: TGTGCCAGCAGCCCCCGGACTAGTCTGGAATACAATGAGCAGTTCTTC
cdr3_aa: CASSPRTSLEYNEQFF

j_call: TRBJ1-5
v_call: TRBV20-1
cdr3_length: 14
clone_size: few
d_call: TRBD1
cdr3_nt: TGCAGCGCTGGGACAGGCCAAACCTATCAGCCCCAGCATTTT
cdr3_aa: CSAGTGQTYQPQHF